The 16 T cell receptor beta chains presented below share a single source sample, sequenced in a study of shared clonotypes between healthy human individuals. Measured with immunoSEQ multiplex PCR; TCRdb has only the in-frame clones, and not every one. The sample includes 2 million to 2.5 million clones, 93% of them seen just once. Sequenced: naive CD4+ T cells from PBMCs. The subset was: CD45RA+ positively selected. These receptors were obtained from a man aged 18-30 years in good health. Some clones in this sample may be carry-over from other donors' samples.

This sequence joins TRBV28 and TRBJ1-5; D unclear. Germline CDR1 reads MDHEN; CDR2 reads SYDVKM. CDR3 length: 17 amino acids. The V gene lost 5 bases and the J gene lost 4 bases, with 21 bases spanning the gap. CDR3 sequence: CASSRRTDALGNQPQHF. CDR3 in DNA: TGTGCCAGCAGTCGCCGGACCGACGCCTTGGGGAATCAGCCCCAGCATTTT.

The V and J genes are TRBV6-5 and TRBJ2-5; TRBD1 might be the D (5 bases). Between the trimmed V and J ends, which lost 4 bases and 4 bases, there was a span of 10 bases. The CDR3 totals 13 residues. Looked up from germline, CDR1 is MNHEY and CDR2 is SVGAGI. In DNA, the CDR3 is TGTGCCAGCAGTTTTAAGGGGCGAGAGACCCAGTACTTC. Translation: CASSFKGRETQYF.

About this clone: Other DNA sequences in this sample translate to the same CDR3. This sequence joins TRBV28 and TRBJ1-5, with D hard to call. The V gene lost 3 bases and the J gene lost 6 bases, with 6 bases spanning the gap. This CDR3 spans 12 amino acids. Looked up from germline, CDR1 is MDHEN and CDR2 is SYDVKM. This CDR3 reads CASSLVGQPQHF. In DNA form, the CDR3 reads TGTGCCAGCAGTTTGGTAGGTCAGCCCCAGCATTTT.

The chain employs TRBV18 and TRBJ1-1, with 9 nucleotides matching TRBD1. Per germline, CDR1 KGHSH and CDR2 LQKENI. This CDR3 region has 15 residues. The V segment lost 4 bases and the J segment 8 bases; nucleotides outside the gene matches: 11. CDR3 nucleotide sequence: TGTGCCAGCTCACTCATGGACAGGGGAAGATCGGAAGCTTTCTTT. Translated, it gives CASSLMDRGRSEAFF.

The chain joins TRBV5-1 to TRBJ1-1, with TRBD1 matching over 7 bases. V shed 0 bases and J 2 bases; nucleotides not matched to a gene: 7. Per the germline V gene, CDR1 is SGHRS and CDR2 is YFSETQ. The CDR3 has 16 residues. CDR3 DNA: TGCGCCAGCAGCTTGGCCCGGACAGGCACCAACACTGAAGCTTTCTTT. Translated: CASSLARTGTNTEAFF.

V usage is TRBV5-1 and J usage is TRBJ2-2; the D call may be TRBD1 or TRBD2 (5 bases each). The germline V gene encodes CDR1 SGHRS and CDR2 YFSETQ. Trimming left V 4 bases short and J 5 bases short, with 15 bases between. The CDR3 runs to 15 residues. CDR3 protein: CASSASTGGTGELFF. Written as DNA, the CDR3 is TGCGCCAGCAGCGCCTCAACAGGAGGAACCGGGGAGCTGTTTTTT.

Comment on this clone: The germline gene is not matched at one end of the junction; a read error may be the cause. The CDR3 region is CASRQAGKETQYF. DNA of the CDR3: TGTGCCAGCAGACAAGCGGGGAAAGAGACCCAGTACTTC. This chain links TRBV14 with TRBJ2-5; 7 nucleotides align to TRBD2. Germline V lookup: CDR1 SGHDN, CDR2 FVKESK. The CDR3 contains 13 residues.

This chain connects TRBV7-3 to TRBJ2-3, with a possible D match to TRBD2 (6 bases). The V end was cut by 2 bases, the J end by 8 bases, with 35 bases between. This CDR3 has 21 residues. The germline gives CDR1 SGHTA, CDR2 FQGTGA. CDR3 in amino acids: CASSLPAGLSTKAELESTQYF. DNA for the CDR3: TGTGCCAGCAGCTTACCGGCGGGACTTAGTACGAAAGCAGAGTTGGAGAGTACGCAGTATTTT.

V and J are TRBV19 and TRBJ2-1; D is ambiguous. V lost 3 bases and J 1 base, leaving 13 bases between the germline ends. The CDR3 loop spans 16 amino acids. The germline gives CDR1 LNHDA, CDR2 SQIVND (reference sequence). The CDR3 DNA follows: TGTGCCAGTAGTATCCAGCAGGCGAGGTCCTACAATGAGCAGTTCTTC. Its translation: CASSIQQARSYNEQFF.

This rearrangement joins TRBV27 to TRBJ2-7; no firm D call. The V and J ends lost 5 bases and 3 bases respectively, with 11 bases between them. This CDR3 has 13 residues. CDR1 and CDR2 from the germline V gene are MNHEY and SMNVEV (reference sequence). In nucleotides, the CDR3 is TGTGCCAGCAGTCCCCGTAAGCTCTACGAGCAGTACTTC. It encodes CASSPRKLYEQYF.

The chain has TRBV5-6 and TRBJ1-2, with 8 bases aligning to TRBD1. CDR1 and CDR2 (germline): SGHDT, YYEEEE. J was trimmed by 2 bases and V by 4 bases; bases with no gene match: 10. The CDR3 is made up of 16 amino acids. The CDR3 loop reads CASSLGQVSRNYGYTF. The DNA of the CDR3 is TGTGCCAGCAGCCTGGGACAGGTTTCTCGAAACTATGGCTACACCTTC.

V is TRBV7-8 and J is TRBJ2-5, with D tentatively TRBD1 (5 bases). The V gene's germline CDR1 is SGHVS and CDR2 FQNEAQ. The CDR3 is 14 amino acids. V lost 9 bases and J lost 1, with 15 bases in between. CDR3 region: CASTSHDSQETQYF. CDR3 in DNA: TGTGCCAGTACAAGTCACGACAGCCAAGAGACCCAGTACTTC.

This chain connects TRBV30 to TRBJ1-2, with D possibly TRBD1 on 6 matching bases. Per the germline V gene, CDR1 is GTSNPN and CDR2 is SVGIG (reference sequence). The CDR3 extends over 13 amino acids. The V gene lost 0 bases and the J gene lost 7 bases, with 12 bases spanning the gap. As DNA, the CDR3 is TGTGCCTGGAGTGTCAAACAGGGTGCTGGCTACACCTTC. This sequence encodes CAWSVKQGAGYTF.

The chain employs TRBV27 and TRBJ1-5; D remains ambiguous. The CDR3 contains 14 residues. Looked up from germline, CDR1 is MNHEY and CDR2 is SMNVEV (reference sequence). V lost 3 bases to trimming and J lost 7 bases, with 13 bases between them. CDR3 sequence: CASSFRNGRQPQHF. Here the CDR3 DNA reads TGTGCCAGCAGTTTTAGAAACGGCAGGCAGCCCCAGCATTTT.

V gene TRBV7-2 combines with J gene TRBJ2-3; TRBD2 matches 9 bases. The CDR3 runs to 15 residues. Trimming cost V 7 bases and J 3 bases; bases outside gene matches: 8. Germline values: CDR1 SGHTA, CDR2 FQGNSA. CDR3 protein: CASTVGSGRTDTQYF. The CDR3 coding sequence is TGTGCCAGCACCGTGGGTAGCGGGAGAACAGATACGCAGTATTTT. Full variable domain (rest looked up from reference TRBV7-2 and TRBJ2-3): GAGVSQSPSNKVTEKGKDVELRCDPISGHTALYWYRQSLGQGLEFLIYFQGNSAPDKSGLPSDRFSAERTGGSVSTLTIQRTQQEDSAVYLCASTVGSGRTDTQYFGPGTRLTVL.

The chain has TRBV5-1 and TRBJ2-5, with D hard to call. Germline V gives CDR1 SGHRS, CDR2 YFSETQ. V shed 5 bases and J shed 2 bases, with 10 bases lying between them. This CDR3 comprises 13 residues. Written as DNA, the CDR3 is TGCGCCAGCAGGTGGGCAGCACAAGAGACCCAGTACTTC. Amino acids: CASRWAAQETQYF.